This T cell receptor beta chain was recorded in a study of regulatory T cells in long-lasting Graves disease. Study-level findings and limits: Persistent patients shared more public clonotypes (2,741) than new patients (roughly 970). Persistent Graves' patients showed reduced TCR diversity versus newly diagnosed patients.

Germline V gene lookup returns CDR1 LNHDA and CDR2 SQIVND (reference sequence). V gave up 7 bases and J gave up 0 bases, with 12 bases separating them. This CDR3 region has 14 residues. Both iRepertoire HTBI primers and Arm-PCR of CDR3 regions were used to build the TCR beta libraries. Each CDR3 protein gets one entry after TCRdb re-called the multiplex PCR reads with MiXCR. The sample includes about 450,000 distinct CDR3 sequences, about 17% of them seen just once. The sample's time point: newly diagnosed GD, antithyroid drugs for less than 3 months. The authors made the TCR library using RNA they extracted from PBMCs. This clonotype came up a few times. Its antigen is not identified. These same data were also listed under a study on T cells in Graves' hyperthyroidism and ophthalmopathy.

This specimen consisted of peripheral blood mononuclear cells (PBMCs), obtained at new diagnosis, from a patient treated with antithyroid drugs. The source is a woman aged 25 to 39 with Graves disease. The gene calls are TRBV19 and TRBJ1-1; D remains unclear. This CDR3 reads CASKDRAVNTEAFF. The CDR3 coding sequence is TGTGCCAGTAAGGATAGGGCTGTGAACACTGAAGCTTTCTTT.